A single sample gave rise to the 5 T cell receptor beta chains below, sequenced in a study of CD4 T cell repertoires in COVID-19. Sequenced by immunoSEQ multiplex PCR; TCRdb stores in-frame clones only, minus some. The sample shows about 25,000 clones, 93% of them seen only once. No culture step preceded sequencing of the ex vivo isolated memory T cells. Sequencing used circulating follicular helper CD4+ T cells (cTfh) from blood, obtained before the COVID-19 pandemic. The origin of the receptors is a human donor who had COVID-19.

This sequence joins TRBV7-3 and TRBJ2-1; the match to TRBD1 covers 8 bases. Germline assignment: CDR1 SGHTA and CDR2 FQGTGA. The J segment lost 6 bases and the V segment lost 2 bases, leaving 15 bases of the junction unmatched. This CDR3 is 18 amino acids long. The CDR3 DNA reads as TGTGCCAGCAGCTTACAAGGGAATTCAGGGGGCGTCACCAATGAGCAGTTCTTC. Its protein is CASSLQGNSGGVTNEQFF. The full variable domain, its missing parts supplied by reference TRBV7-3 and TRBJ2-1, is GAGVSQTPSNKVTEKGKYVELRCDPISGHTALYWYRQSLGQGPEFLIYFQGTGAADDSGLPNDRFFAVRPEGSVSTLKIQRTERGDSAVYLCASSLQGNSGGVTNEQFFGPGTRLTVL.

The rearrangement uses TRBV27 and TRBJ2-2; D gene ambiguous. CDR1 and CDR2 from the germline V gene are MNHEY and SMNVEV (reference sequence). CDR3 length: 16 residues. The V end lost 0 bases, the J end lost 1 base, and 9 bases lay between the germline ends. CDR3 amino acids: CASSLSRQMNTGELFF. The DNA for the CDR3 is TGTGCCAGCAGTTTATCGCGGCAGATGAACACCGGGGAGCTGTTTTTT.

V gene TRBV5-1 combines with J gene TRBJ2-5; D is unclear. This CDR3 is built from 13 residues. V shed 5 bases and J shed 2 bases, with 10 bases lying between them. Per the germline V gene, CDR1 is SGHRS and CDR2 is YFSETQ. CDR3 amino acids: CASRPRMQETQYF. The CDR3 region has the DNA TGCGCCAGCAGACCGCGAATGCAAGAGACCCAGTACTTC.

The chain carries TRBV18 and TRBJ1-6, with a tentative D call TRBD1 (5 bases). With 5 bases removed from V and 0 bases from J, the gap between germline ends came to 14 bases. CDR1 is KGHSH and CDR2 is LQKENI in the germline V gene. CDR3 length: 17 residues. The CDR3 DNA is TGTGCCAGCTCAGCCTCACAGGCGAGCTCCTATAATTCACCCCTCCACTTT. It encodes CASSASQASSYNSPLHF.

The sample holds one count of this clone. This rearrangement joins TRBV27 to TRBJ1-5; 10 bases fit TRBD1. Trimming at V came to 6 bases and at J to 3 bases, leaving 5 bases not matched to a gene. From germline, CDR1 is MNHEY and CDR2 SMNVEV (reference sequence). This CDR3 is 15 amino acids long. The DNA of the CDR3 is TGTGCCAGCAGGGGGGGGACAGGGGCCAATCAGCCCCAGCATTTT. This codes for CASRGGTGANQPQHF.